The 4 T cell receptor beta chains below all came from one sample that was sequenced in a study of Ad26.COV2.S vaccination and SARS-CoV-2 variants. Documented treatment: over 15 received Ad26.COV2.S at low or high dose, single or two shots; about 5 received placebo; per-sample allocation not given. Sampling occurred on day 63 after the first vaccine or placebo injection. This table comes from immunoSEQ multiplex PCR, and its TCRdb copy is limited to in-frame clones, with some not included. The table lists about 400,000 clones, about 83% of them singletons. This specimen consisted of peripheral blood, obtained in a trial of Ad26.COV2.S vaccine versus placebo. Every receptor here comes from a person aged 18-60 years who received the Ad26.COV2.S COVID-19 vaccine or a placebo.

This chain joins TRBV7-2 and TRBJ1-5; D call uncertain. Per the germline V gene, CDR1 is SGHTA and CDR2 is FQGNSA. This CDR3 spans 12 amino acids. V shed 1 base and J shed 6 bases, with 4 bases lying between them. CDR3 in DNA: TGTGCCAGCAGCTTAGGTCGTCAGCCCCAGCATTTT. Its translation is CASSLGRQPQHF.

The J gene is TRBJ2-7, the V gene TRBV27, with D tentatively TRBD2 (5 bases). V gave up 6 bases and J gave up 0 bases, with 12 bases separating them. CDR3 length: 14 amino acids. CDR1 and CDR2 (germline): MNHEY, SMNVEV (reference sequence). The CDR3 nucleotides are TGTGCCAGCAGAGAGGGCCGTTACTCCTACGAGCAGTACTTC. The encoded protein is CASREGRYSYEQYF.

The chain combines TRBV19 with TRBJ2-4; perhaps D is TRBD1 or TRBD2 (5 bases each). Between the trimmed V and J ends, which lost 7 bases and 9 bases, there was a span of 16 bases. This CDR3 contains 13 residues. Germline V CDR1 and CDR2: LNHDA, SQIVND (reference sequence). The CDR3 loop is CASKPWGRVIQYF. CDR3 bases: TGTGCCAGTAAACCTTGGGGACGAGTCATTCAGTACTTC.

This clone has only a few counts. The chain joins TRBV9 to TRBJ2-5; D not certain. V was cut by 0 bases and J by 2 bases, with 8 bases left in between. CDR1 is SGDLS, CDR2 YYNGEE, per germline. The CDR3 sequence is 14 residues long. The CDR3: CASSVGSRQETQYF. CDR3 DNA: TGTGCCAGCAGCGTAGGGAGCCGACAAGAGACCCAGTACTTC. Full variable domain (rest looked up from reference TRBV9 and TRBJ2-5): DSGVTQTPKHLITATGQRVTLRCSPRSGDLSVYWYQQSLDQGLQFLIQYYNGEERAKGNILERFSAQQFPDLHSELNLSSLELGDSALYFCASSVGSRQETQYFGPGTRLLVL.